This T cell receptor beta chain was observed in a study of control samples from healthy donors and cancer patients. This clone was seen a single time. Generated by immunoSEQ multiplex PCR, the TCRdb table keeps only in-frame clones and is missing some. There are under 200,000 clones in the sample; around 91% occur only once, and about 1.6% lies in the top ten. This TCR was recovered from a woman under 40 in good health. What was sequenced was blood.

The CDR3 DNA follows: TGTGCCAGTAGGTCGGTCTCGGGGAATCAGCCCCAGCATTTT. Its protein product is CASRSVSGNQPQHF. J is TRBJ1-5 and V is TRBV19; no clear D. The germline V gene has CDR1 LNHDA and CDR2 SQIVND (reference sequence). V lost 6 bases to trimming and J lost 4 bases, with 13 bases between them. CDR3 length equals 14 residues.